The clone carrying this T cell receptor beta chain was detected ten times or more. Its antigen is as yet unknown. These data originate in a study of neurological immune-mediated disorders. Study-level findings and limits: No sharing of CDR3 amino acid sequences was observed among expanded clones across subjects, suggesting private repertoires in all groups.

The cDNA was synthesized by 5'RACE incorporating 10-nucleotide random UMIs. Each CDR3 protein is one row after TCRdb ran MiXCR on the 5' RACE reads. The sample yields about 59,000 distinct CDR3 sequences, around 3.5% seen once. V shed 4 bases and J 0 bases; nucleotides not matched to a gene: 3. Germline V gene lookup returns CDR1 KGHSH and CDR2 LQKENI. The CDR3 is 14 residues long. The clonotype originates from a woman in her thirties with multiple sclerosis. The sequenced sample consisted of PBMCs. This chain joins TRBV18 and TRBJ2-7, with 7 positions matching TRBD1. The DNA of the CDR3 is TGTGCCAGCTCACATCGGGACAGCTCCTACGAGCAGTACTTC. Translating gives CASSHRDSSYEQYF.